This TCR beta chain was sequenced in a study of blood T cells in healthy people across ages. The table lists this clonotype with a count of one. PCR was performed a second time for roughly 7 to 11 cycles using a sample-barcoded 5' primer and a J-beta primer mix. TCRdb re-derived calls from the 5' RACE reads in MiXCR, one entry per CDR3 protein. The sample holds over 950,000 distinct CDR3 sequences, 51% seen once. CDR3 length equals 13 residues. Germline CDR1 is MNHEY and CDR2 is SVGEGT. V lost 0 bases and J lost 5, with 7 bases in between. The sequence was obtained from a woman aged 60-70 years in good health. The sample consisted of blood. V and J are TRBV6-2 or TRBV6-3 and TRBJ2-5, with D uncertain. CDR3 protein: CASSYSLRETQYF. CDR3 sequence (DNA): TGTGCCAGCAGTTACTCGCTAAGGGAGACCCAGTACTTC.